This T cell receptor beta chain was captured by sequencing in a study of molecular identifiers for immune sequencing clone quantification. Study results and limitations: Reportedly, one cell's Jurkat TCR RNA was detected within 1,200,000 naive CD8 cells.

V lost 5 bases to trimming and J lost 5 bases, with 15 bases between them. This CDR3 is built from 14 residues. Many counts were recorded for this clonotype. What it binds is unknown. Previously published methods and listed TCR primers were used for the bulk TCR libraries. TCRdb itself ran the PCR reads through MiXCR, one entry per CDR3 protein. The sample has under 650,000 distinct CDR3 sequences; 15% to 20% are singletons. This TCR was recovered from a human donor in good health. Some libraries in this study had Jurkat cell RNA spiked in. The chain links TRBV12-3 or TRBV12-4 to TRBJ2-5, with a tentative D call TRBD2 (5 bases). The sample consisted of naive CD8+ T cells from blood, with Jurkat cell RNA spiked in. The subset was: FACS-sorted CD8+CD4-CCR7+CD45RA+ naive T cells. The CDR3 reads CASSLTSIGETQYF. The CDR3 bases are TGTGCCAGCAGTCTAACTAGTATTGGGGAGACCCAGTACTTC.